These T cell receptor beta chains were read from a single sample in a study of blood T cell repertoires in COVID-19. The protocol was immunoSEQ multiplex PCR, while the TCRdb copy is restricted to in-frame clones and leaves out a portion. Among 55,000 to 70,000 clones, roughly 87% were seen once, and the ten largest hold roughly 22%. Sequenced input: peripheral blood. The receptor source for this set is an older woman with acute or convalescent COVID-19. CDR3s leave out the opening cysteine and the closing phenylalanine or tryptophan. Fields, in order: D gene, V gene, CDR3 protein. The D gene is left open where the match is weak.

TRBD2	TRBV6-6	ASSSGTTFAEQF
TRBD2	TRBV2	ASRRLAGDNEQF
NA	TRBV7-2	ASSLRGMNTEAF
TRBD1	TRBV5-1	ASSVDRGAYNEQF
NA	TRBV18	ASSPNRRSPLH
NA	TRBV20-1	SASQGRNSPLH
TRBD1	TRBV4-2	ASSQEDRAGNTIY
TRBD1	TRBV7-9	ASSDHPAQGAIGELF
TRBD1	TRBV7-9	ASSPYPGTDYTGELF
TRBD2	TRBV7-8	ASSPRVSGVDEQF
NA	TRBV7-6	ASSLVVRGPQH
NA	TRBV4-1	ASSHSNEQF
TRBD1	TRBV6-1	ASSEQGASNQPQH
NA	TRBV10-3	AISELREGTGGYT
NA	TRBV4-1	ASSPEVGSSYNSPLH
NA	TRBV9	ASSPRGSPYNEQF
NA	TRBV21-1	ASSREANRVLTDTQY
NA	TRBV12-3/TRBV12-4	ASSLGGNEQF
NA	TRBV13	ASSLDTGGPEAF
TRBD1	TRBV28	ASSRDRVFYEQY
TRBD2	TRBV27	ASSSGGYEQY
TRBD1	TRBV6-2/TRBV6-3	ASSHHSNAVGQGSQEQY
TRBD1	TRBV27	ASSSIQGAANEKLF
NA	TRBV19	ASSIDTMNTEAF
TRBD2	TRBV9	ASNGGTTDTQY
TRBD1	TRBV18	ASSPQGAGNNSPLH
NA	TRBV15	ATSRGVGSGASYEQY
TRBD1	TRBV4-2	ASSQEGANTEAF
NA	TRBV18	ASSTTSSPYNEQF
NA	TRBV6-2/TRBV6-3	ASSGGVTEAF
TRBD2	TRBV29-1	SVAGGTDTQY
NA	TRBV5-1	ASSFNYAGDGYT
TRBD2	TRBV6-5	ASSPGTTYNEQF
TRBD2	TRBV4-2	ASSPRGGSGGILAKNIQY
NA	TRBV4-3	ASSQDFMAGKGYT
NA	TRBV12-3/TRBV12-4	ASSYTQGGSQH
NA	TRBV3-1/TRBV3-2	ASSPGLLAGARDTQY
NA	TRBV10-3	AITRGASADTQY
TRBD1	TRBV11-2	ASSGQGPDTQY
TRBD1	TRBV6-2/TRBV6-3	ASSSTGGVMNTEAF
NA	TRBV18	ASSPAGVRNTIY
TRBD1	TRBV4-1	ASSPSPGQHYGYT
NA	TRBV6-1	ASSEVTGRGSTDTQY
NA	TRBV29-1	SGRTGLSTGELF
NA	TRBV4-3	ASSQNQGTEAF
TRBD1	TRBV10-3	AISGTGEEQY
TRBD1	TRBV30	AWQRTGILNTEAF
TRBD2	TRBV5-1	ASSFRLASTDTQY
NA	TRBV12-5	ASGGQGFGNQPQH
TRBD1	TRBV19	ASSPSNDRGQSYGYT
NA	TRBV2	ASSNQEDIQY
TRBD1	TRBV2	ASSTTGMDTQY
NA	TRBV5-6	ASNLVELNTGELF